This T cell receptor (beta chain) derives from a study of T cells in Graves' hyperthyroidism and ophthalmopathy. CDR1 and CDR2 (germline): KGHDR, SFDVKD. Trimming shortened V by 2 bases and J by 1 base, and 5 bases separated the two germline ends. The length of the CDR3 is 14 residues. A remark on this clonotype: Its antigen is unidentified.

The study, taken as a whole, reports: Most expanded thyroid clonotypes above 0.001 recurred in blood.

On the basis of clinical symptoms, serum thyroxine and TRAb, thyroid ultrasound and orbital computed tomography, diagnoses were made. Amplification yielded TCR beta CDR3 regions, with RNA transcripts as the source. First-round RT-PCR of the TCR CDR3 relied on the HTBI primer set. In TCRdb, the multiplex PCR reads were re-called with MiXCR into one record per CDR3 protein. The sample records approximately 590,000 distinct CDR3 sequences, about 45% being singletons. The chain recombines TRBV24-1 with TRBJ1-5; D is uncertain. The receptor was isolated from a woman aged 18-29 years with Graves' hyperthyroidism. The sequencing sample was made of peripheral blood or thyroid tissue (not recorded which). The chain's CDR3 is CATSDWQSNQPQHF. The DNA of the CDR3 is TGTGCCACCAGTGATTGGCAGAGCAATCAGCCCCAGCATTTT.